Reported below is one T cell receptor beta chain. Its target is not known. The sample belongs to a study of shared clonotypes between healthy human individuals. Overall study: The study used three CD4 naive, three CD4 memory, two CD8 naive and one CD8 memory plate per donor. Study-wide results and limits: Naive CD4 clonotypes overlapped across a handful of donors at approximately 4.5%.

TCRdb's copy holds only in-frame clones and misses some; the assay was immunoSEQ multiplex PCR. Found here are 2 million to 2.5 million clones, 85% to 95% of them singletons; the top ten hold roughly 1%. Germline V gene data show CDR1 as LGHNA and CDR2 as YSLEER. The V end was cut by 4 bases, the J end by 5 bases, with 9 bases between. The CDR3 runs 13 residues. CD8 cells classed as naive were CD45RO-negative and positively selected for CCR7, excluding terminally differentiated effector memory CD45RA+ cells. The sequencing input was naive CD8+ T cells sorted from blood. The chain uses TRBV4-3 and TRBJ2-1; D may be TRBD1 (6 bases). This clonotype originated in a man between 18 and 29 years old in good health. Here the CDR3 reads CASSPGQHNEQFF. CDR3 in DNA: TGCGCCAGCAGCCCAGGACAGCACAATGAGCAGTTCTTC.